This TCR beta chain was observed in a study of blood T cell repertoires in COVID-19. Study summary: The United States, Italy and Spain provided the acute and convalescent COVID-19 samples. The cDNA or gDNA used as material had been derived from T cells, B-cell-depleted T cells, or PBMCs.

Participants' reported clinical history set cohort assignment. As regards this clone: Relative to the germline gene, one junction end is altered; a read error may explain this. The sample contains more than one DNA sequence encoding this CDR3.

In the study's own analysis: Reference gene primers were amplified, and this amplification served to estimate nucleated cell counts. Clones were read by immunoSEQ multiplex PCR, and TCRdb kept only the in-frame ones, dropping some. V and J calls plus clone size are reproduced from that table; the DNA served to infer D and trimming. The profile shows 150,000 to 200,000 clones, approximately 88% of them singletons. The receptor's source is a woman aged 55-70 years who had recovered from COVID-19. Sequencing was performed on PBMCs or T cells enriched from blood (not recorded which).

The CDR3 spells CASSEGTGGTDTQYF. CDR3 nucleotides: TGTGCCAGCAGCGAAGGGACAGGGGGGACAGATACGCAGTATTTT. The V and J genes are TRBV2 and TRBJ2-3, with TRBD1 matching 11 bases. The germline V gene has CDR1 SNHLY and CDR2 FYNNEI. The CDR3 consists of 15 residues.